This entry concerns a single T cell receptor beta chain. Its target antigen remains unknown. No base quality values were provided; no much bigger clone lies one nucleotide off. A multiplexed two-step PCR with Vbeta-specific forward primers and Jbeta-specific reverse primers was used to amplify the TCRbeta CDR3 regions. The TCRbeta libraries were sequenced on an Illumina instrument via the immunoSEQ service. Regarding the original processing steps: V, D and J genes were assigned using IMGT annotation, and counts were corrected for multiplex PCR bias using synthetic CDR3 analogues. In the immunoSEQ Analyzer, repertoire clonality was calculated as one minus the normalized Shannon entropy. Fisher's exact test with Benjamini-Hochberg false discovery rate control was used to define clonal expansion, with two-tailed P<0.01. TCRdb re-hosts the immuneACCESS table, in-frame sequences only. Its copies lack some clones; in the studies checked, an unresolved V gene accounts for under half of them, and the cause for the rest is not known. D and trimming were read from the DNA, whereas the V and J calls and clone size are those reported in that table. This sample comprises fewer than 12,000 clones, around two thirds of them detected only once. The ten largest account for over 15% of the sample.

The sample comes from a study of regulatory dendritic cells for organ transplantation (dated by TCRdb to between 2016 and 2019). Study-wide context: TCRbeta repertoires were sequenced from sorted naive and memory CD4+ and CD8+ T cells before and after allostimulation with regulatory or mature dendritic cells.

FACS was used to sort naive T cells as CD45RA+ cells and memory T cells as CD45RO+ CD4+ or CD8+ cells. A couple of healthy control subjects provided the T cells used for TCR sequencing. Unstimulated sorted T cell subsets served as baseline controls for the mixed lymphocyte reactions. Genomic DNA was extracted with the Qiagen DNeasy Blood & Tissue Kit. Cut back by 6 bases and 1 base, the V and J ends lie 9 bases apart. Per the germline V gene, MNHNS is the CDR1 and SASEGT is the CDR2. Including cysteine and phenylalanine, the CDR3 has 13 amino acids. Only CDR3 DNA remains: 39 bases, in frame from the first base. The research as a whole found: Naive CD4+ and CD8+ T cells showed highly diverse repertoires, whereas memory cells were less diverse and memory CD8+ cells were the most oligoclonal. In both subjects, allostimulation led to expansion of memory CD8+ clones, though the expansion induced by regulatory dendritic cells appeared to be more limited than that induced by mature dendritic cells. Of the resting subsets, the one holding the most alloreactive TCR clonotypes was memory CD8+ T cells. Only a couple of subjects were sequenced, and the authors noted considerable between-individual heterogeneity in the alloreactive memory CD8+ T cell pool.

The TCR was taken from a human donor in good health. Here the chain combines TRBV6-1 and TRBJ1-1; D gene: possibly TRBD1, on 5 matching bases. Specimen: memory CD8+ T cells from blood. What this sample's cell subset or site label stands for: CD45RO+ memory T cells. The CDR3 amino acid sequence is: CASSLRENTEAFF. The DNA sequence follows: TGTGCCAGCAGCCTCAGGGAGAACACTGAAGCTTTCTTT.